This T cell receptor beta chain was recorded in a study of human T cells and chemical hapten exposure. Study details: DPC at 2% was the sensitizing agent, placed on around 2 cm by around 2 cm of upper inner arm skin. Findings of the study overall: No change in TCRs above 1 in 1000 frequency was produced by DPC sensitization. Expanded TCRs produced significantly more large CDR3 similarity clusters than controls did.

Germline CDR1 is SGHTA and CDR2 is FQGNSA. The CDR3 is 13 amino acids. V was clipped by 6 bases and J by 7 bases, with 12 bases between them. Time point here: pre-sensitization, week 0. The treatment was: therapeutic diphenylcyclopropenone sensitization with weekly scalp DPC. Each donor was an alopecia patient between 18 and 70 years of age who qualified for DPC. From the RACE reads, TCRdb called clonotypes with MiXCR, one entry per CDR3 protein. The sample has tens of thousands of distinct CDR3 sequences; about 15% are singletons. This clonotype was seen a handful of times. Antigen: not known. This sequence originates from a woman between 50 and 59 years old with alopecia areata. Some clones in this sample may be carry-over from other donors' samples. The rearrangement links TRBV7-2 to TRBJ2-2; a possible D gene is TRBD1 (6 bases). The sample consisted of whole blood, taken in connection with sensitization to the hapten diphenylcyclopropenone (DPC). The CDR3 sequence: CASRGTRNGELFF. CDR3 coding DNA: TGTGCCAGCAGGGGGACAAGGAACGGGGAGCTGTTTTTT.